The 9 T cell receptor beta chains below come from one sample, sequenced in a study of OX40 agonist ivuxolimab in advanced cancers. Assay used: immunoSEQ multiplex PCR; TCRdb lists only in-frame clones, some missing. The top ten clones hold over 3% of a sample with 60,000 to 85,000 clones, 89% of them seen once. The sample was CD4+ or CD8+ T cells sorted from blood, taken in a trial of the OX40 agonist ivuxolimab. The source of these receptors is an adult with an advanced solid tumor such as melanoma, head and neck, liver or kidney cancer.

The chain's CDR3 is CASSRQLVNYGYTF. Written as DNA, the CDR3 is TGTGCCAGTAGTAGGCAATTAGTTAACTATGGCTACACCTTC. The chain couples TRBV19 to TRBJ1-2; no clear D gene. The germline gives CDR1 LNHDA, CDR2 SQIVND (reference sequence). The CDR3 runs 14 residues. V dropped 4 bases and J dropped 1 base, with 10 bases sitting between them.

Only one count was recorded for this clone. The DNA for the CDR3 is TGTGCCAGCAGCACGTCGGGGACACGGGAGACCCAGTACTTC. Its protein is CASSTSGTRETQYF. The chain uses TRBV7-2 and TRBJ2-5; D perhaps matches TRBD1 (6 bases). Looked up from germline, CDR1 is SGHTA and CDR2 is FQGNSA. Trimming took off 5 bases at V and 5 bases at J, with 15 bases between the two ends. The CDR3 consists of 14 residues.

This clone was seen just once. J is TRBJ1-6 and V is TRBV27; D is ambiguous. V was shortened by 10 bases and J by 8 bases, with 18 bases between the two germline ends. Germline V gene data show CDR1 as MNHEY and CDR2 as SMNVEV (reference sequence). This CDR3 has 14 residues. As DNA, the CDR3 is TGTGCCACCCGGGTACACCGTAGCGATTCACCCCTCCACTTT. Its protein product is CATRVHRSDSPLHF.

The chain is built from TRBV6-5 and TRBJ2-1, with unresolved D. CDR1 and CDR2 from the germline V gene are MNHEY and SVGAGI. Trimming removed 0 bases from V and 7 bases from J, with 10 bases in between. The CDR3 totals 14 residues. The CDR3 loop reads CASSYSYTKNEQFF. The DNA of the CDR3 is TGTGCCAGCAGTTACTCGTACACTAAAAATGAGCAGTTCTTC.

This chain joins TRBV29-1 and TRBJ2-3; weak D call: TRBD2 (5 bases). The CDR3 spans 14 residues. Trimming removed 1 base from V and 0 bases from J, with 8 bases in between. Looked up from germline, CDR1 is SQVTM and CDR2 is ANQGSEA. CDR3 region: CSVEGGPSTDTQYF. For the CDR3, the DNA is TGCAGCGTTGAAGGCGGGCCTAGCACAGATACGCAGTATTTT.

As to this clone: A read error may account for a junction end that differs from germline. J is TRBJ1-2 and V is TRBV5-4, with no clear D. This CDR3 region has 12 residues. The V gene's germline CDR1 is SGHNT and CDR2 YYREEE (reference sequence). For the CDR3, the DNA is TGCGCCAGCAGCCAATCGAACTATGGCTACACCTTC. Its translation is CASSQSNYGYTF.

The gene calls are TRBV27 and TRBJ1-5; D is possibly TRBD1 (6 bases). V was shortened by 6 bases and J by 7 bases, with 13 bases between the two germline ends. Looked up from germline, CDR1 is MNHEY and CDR2 is SMNVEV (reference sequence). The length of the CDR3 is 13 residues. Written as DNA, the CDR3 is TGTGCCAGCAGCCGCACAGGGTTCCAGCCCCAGCATTTT. Protein: CASSRTGFQPQHF.

This clone was seen once. The rearrangement uses TRBV19 and TRBJ1-5; D might be TRBD1 (5 bases). The V end was cut by 10 bases, the J end by 2 bases, with 18 bases between. The CDR3 totals 15 residues. Germline values: CDR1 LNHDA, CDR2 SQIVND (reference sequence). The CDR3 sequence is CATSGGGEGNQPQHF. The CDR3 DNA reads as TGTGCCACCTCGGGGGGAGGGGAGGGCAATCAGCCCCAGCATTTT.

The chain links TRBV19 to TRBJ2-7; 9 nucleotides agree with TRBD2. The trim removed 3 bases at V and 5 bases at J, leaving 5 bases unmatched. The CDR3 totals 14 residues. Germline lookup yields CDR1 LNHDA and CDR2 SQIVND (reference sequence). The CDR3 reads CASSIGLAGNEQYF. DNA for the CDR3: TGTGCCAGTAGTATCGGTCTAGCGGGAAACGAGCAGTACTTC.